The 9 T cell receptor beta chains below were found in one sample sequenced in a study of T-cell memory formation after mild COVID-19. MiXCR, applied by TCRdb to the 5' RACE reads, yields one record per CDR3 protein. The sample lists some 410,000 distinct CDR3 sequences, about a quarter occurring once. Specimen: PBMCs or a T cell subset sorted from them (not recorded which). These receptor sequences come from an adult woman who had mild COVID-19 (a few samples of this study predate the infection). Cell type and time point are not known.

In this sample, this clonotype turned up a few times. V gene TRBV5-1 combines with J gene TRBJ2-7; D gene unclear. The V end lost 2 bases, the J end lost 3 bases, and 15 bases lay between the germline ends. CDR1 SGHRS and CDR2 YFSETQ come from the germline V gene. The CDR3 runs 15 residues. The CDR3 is CASSFGDGILYEQYF. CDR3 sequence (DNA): TGCGCCAGCAGCTTTGGGGATGGAATCCTCTACGAGCAGTACTTC. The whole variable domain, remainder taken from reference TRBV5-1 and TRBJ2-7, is KAGVTQTPRYLIKTRGQQVTLSCSPISGHRSVSWYQQTPGQGLQFLFEYFSETQRNKGNFPGRFSGRQFSNSRSEMNVSTLELGDSALYLCASSFGDGILYEQYFGPGTRLTVT.

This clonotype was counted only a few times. For the CDR3, the DNA is TGTGCCATCATGGACAGGGGGAACACTGAAGCTTTCTTT. Protein sequence: CAIMDRGNTEAFF. The chain recombines TRBV10-3 with TRBJ1-1; 9 bases agree with TRBD1. The V and J ends lost 7 bases and 1 base, in that order; junction bases with no gene match: 1. The CDR3 has 13 residues. CDR1 ENHRY and CDR2 SYGVKD come from the germline V gene.

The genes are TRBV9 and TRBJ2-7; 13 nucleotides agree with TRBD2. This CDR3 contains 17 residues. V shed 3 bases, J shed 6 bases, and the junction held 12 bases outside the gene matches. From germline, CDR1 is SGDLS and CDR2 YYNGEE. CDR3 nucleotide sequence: TGTGCCAGCAGCGCCGGGACTAGCGGGGTTAGAGGGGGCGAGCAGTACTTC. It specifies CASSAGTSGVRGGEQYF.

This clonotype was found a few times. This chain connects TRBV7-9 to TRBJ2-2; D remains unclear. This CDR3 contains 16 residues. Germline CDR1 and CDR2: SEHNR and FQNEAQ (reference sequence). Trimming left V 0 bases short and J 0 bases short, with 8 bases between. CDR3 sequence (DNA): TGTGCCAGCAGCTTAGCGCCGGGTACGAACACCGGGGAGCTGTTTTTT. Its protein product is CASSLAPGTNTGELFF.

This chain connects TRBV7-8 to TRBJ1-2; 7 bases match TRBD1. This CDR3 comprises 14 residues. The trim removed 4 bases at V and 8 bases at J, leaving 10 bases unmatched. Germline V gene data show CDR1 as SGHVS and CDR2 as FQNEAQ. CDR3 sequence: CASSSDRVGGGYTF. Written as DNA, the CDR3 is TGTGCCAGCAGCTCCGACAGGGTTGGGGGGGGCTACACCTTC.

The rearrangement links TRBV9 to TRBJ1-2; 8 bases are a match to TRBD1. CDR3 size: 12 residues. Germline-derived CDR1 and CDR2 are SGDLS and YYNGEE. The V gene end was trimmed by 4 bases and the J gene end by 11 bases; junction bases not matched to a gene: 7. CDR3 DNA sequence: TGTGCCAGCAGCCTAGTTGACAGGGGATACACCTTC. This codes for CASSLVDRGYTF.

The CDR3 region has the DNA TGTGCCACCAGTGATCCTAGCGGGTCCTTCACAGATACGCAGTATTTT. The encoded protein is CATSDPSGSFTDTQYF. V gene TRBV24-1 combines with J gene TRBJ2-3; 8 bases line up with TRBD2. Losses at the gene ends were 3 bases for V and 2 bases for J; bases not matched to a gene: 6. This CDR3 is 16 amino acids long. CDR1 KGHDR and CDR2 SFDVKD come from the germline V gene.

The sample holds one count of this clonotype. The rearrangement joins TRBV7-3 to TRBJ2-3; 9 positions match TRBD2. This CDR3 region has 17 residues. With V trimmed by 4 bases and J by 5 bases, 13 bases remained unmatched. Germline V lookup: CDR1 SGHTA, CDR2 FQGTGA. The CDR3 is CASSSEAGGPRIDTQYF. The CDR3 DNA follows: TGTGCCAGCAGCTCAGAGGCGGGAGGGCCGAGAATAGATACGCAGTATTTT.

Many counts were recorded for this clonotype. CDR3 nucleotide sequence: TGCGCCAGCAGCTCTGGACAGTCCTACGAGCAGTACTTC. Translated: CASSSGQSYEQYF. This sequence joins TRBV5-1 and TRBJ2-7, with D perhaps TRBD1 (6 bases). CDR3 size: 13 residues. The V and J ends lost 3 bases and 1 base respectively, with 8 bases between them. CDR1 and CDR2 from the germline V gene are SGHRS and YFSETQ.